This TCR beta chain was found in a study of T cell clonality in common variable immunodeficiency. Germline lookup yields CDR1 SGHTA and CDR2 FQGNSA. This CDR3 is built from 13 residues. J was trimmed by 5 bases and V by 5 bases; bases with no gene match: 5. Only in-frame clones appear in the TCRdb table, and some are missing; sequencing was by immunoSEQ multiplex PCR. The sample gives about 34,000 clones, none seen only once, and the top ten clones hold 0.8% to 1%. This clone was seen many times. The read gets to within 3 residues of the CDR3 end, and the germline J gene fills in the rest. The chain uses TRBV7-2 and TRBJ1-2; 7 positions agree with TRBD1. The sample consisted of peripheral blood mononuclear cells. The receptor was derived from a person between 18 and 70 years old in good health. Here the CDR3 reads CASSPGQRYGYTF. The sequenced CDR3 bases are TGTGCCAGCAGCCCGGGACAGAGATATGGC.